Shown below are 26 T cell receptor beta chains from a single sample sequenced in a study of T cells expressing NK-cell markers. Reprocessing the 5' RACE reads, TCRdb reports a single entry for every CDR3 protein and omits DNA. The sample includes about 110,000 distinct CDR3 sequences. Sequencing was performed on blood T cells: a sorted CD56 or NKG2C T cell subset, CD4+ or CD8+ T cells, or bulk PBMC T cells (not recorded which). Receptors were obtained from a woman between 18 and 69 years old in good health.

The chain links TRBV20-1 to TRBJ2-1; TCRdb proposes TRBD1, but this gene call is untestable without DNA. This CDR3 has 15 residues. Germline loops: CDR1 DFQATT, CDR2 SNEGSKA (reference sequence). The CDR3 here is CSARGDRGRVNEQFF.

This rearrangement joins TRBV7-9 to TRBJ2-5; TCRdb picks TRBD1, but there is no DNA to check that call. The CDR3 loop spans 16 amino acids. Germline-derived CDR1 and CDR2 are SEHNR and FQNEAQ (reference sequence). The CDR3 sequence: CASSGGTAPYQETQYF.

The chain has TRBV6-1 and TRBJ1-1; without DNA, the TCRdb call of TRBD1 cannot be checked. Germline CDR1 MNHNS, CDR2 SASEGT. This CDR3 comprises 14 residues. The CDR3 spells CASSPGAMNTEAFF.

This chain links TRBV19 with TRBJ2-3; TCRdb gives TRBD1 as the D gene, but with no DNA this cannot be confirmed. Germline values: CDR1 LNHDA, CDR2 SQIVND (reference sequence). This CDR3 region has 17 residues. This CDR3 reads CASSISGGDGGADTQYF.

The chain carries TRBV18 and TRBJ1-1; the TRBD1 assignment by TCRdb is unverifiable without DNA. The CDR3 extends over 16 amino acids. Per the germline V gene, CDR1 is KGHSH and CDR2 is LQKENI. The CDR3 region is CASSPPGTGMNTEAFF.

The chain employs TRBV12-3 or TRBV12-4 and TRBJ2-3; TCRdb outputs TRBD1, but without DNA this stays unchecked. This CDR3 is built from 15 residues. The CDR3 loop is CASSLVLSAPDTQYF.

The chain couples TRBV5-1 to TRBJ2-7; TCRdb returns TRBD1, unconfirmable since there is no DNA. The V gene's germline CDR1 is SGHRS and CDR2 YFSETQ. The CDR3 has 14 residues. This CDR3 is CASSLTGPPYEQYF.

This CDR3 is CAWSSGSYEQYF. This rearrangement joins TRBV30 to TRBJ2-7. CDR1 GTSNPN and CDR2 SVGIG come from the germline V gene (reference sequence). The CDR3 sequence is 12 residues long.

The chain uses TRBV4-2 and TRBJ2-2; TCRdb lists TRBD1, though no DNA is available to test this call. The germline CDR1 and CDR2 sequences are LGHNA and YNFKEQ. The CDR3 length is 18 residues. CDR3 sequence reads: CASSRPPLTSENTGELFF.

The gene calls are TRBV6-1 and TRBJ2-3; the D call from TCRdb, TRBD1, cannot be confirmed without DNA. CDR1 and CDR2 (germline): MNHNS, SASEGT. The CDR3 has 16 residues. This chain's CDR3 is CASSEWSGWNTDTQYF.

This chain uses TRBV10-3 with TRBJ2-5. Looked up from germline, CDR1 is ENHRY and CDR2 is SYGVKD. The CDR3 length is 13 residues. Here the CDR3 reads CAISERAAETQYF.

The V and J genes are TRBV12-3 or TRBV12-4 and TRBJ2-7; TCRdb returns TRBD1, unconfirmable since there is no DNA. The length of the CDR3 is 15 residues. The CDR3 is CASSHGVAPSYEQYF.

The chain recombines TRBV19 with TRBJ1-1. This CDR3 has 13 residues. The germline V gene encodes CDR1 LNHDA and CDR2 SQIVND (reference sequence). This CDR3 is CASSRGPSTEAFF.

V gene TRBV29-1 combines with J gene TRBJ2-7; TCRdb gives TRBD1 as the D gene, but with no DNA this cannot be confirmed. Germline assignment: CDR1 SQVTM and CDR2 ANQGSEA. This CDR3 region has 12 residues. The CDR3 reads CSVEEGGRGEDF.

The chain has TRBV9 and TRBJ2-7; with no DNA, the TCRdb D assignment of TRBD2 cannot be verified. The length of the CDR3 is 15 residues. CDR1 and CDR2 (germline): SGDLS, YYNGEE. CDR3 sequence: CASSVAASGSYEQYF.

This chain connects TRBV7-6 to TRBJ2-7. CDR3 size: 13 residues. The V gene's germline CDR1 is SGHVS and CDR2 FNYEAQ. The CDR3 spells CASSFGGDYKQYF.

The chain is built from TRBV7-9 and TRBJ2-1. Germline CDR1 and CDR2: SEHNR and FQNEAQ (reference sequence). This CDR3 region has 13 residues. The CDR3 here is CASSPPEHLEQFF.

The J gene is TRBJ2-7, the V gene TRBV19. CDR1 and CDR2 from the germline V gene are LNHDA and SQIVND (reference sequence). The CDR3 covers 14 residues. This CDR3 reads CASSTLGRFYEQYF.

The chain is built from TRBV6-5 and TRBJ1-1. CDR1 and CDR2 (germline): MNHEY, SVGAGI. CDR3 length: 15 residues. The CDR3 sequence is CASSYSGQSRTEAFF.

This chain links TRBV19 with TRBJ2-2; as DNA is missing, the TRBD2 call by TCRdb cannot be tested. Germline CDR1 and CDR2: LNHDA and SQIVND (reference sequence). The CDR3 has 15 residues. The CDR3 is CASSFREGLTGELFF.

This rearrangement joins TRBV29-1 to TRBJ2-1; the TCRdb call, TRBD1, lacks DNA for checking. Germline V gene sequence: CDR1 SQVTM, CDR2 ANQGSEA. This CDR3 is built from 13 residues. The CDR3: CSVPPSGHAEQFF.

This rearrangement joins TRBV7-9 to TRBJ2-1. CDR3 length equals 15 residues. Germline V lookup: CDR1 SEHNR, CDR2 FQNEAQ (reference sequence). CDR3 amino acids: CASSYPGGSHNEQFF.

The chain carries TRBV28 and TRBJ2-7. This CDR3 comprises 13 residues. Germline lookup yields CDR1 MDHEN and CDR2 SYDVKM. CDR3: CASSFNGGYEQYF.

V usage is TRBV20-1 and J usage is TRBJ2-7; TCRdb selects TRBD1, and the lack of DNA leaves this call unchecked. The CDR3 runs to 14 residues. The germline CDR1 and CDR2 sequences are DFQATT and SNEGSKA (reference sequence). The CDR3 spells CSASRVLGSYEQYF.

The chain recombines TRBV4-3 with TRBJ2-2; TCRdb indicates TRBD1, and absent DNA this call remains unverified. The V gene's germline CDR1 is LGHNA and CDR2 YSLEER. The CDR3 consists of 14 residues. This CDR3 reads CASSPSGATGELFF.

V is TRBV6-5 and J is TRBJ1-1. Germline V gives CDR1 MNHEY, CDR2 SVGAGI. The length of the CDR3 is 13 residues. The CDR3 region is CASSYTDGREAFF.